This T cell receptor beta chain was obtained from a study of blood T cell repertoires in COVID-19. Study details: There were acute and convalescent COVID-19 samples, and they came from the United States, Italy and Spain. Sample material is recorded as cDNA or gDNA derived from T cells, B-cell-depleted T cells, or PBMCs.

Germline V lookup: CDR1 MDHEN, CDR2 SYDVKM. Trimming took 5 bases from V and 8 from J; bases not matched to a gene: 14. This CDR3 contains 16 residues. TCRdb's table, derived via immunoSEQ multiplex PCR, lists solely in-frame clones and lacks some. Among around 94,000 clones, 86% were seen once, and the ten largest hold 1.5% to 2%. This receptor was taken from an elderly man with acute or convalescent COVID-19. Sequenced: peripheral blood. The chain couples TRBV28 to TRBJ1-4; 7 bases are a match to TRBD1. Here the CDR3 reads CASSEVRGQGEEKLFF. CDR3 DNA sequence: TGTGCCAGCAGTGAGGTTAGGGGGCAGGGGGAAGAAAAACTGTTTTTT.